This T cell receptor (beta chain) appears in the sequencing data of a study of blood T cell repertoires in COVID-19. The wider study: There were acute and convalescent COVID-19 samples, and they came from the United States, Italy and Spain. Nucleic acid was either cDNA or gDNA, and it came from T cells, B-cell-depleted T cells, or PBMCs.

Germline V CDR1 and CDR2: SEHNR, FQNEAQ (reference sequence). There are 12 residues in the CDR3. Original processing methods: Reference gene primer amplification gave estimated nucleated cell counts. Here immunoSEQ multiplex PCR was the method, and the copy in TCRdb shows in-frame clones only, minus some. V and J calls and clone size are as listed in that table; D and trimming were resolved from the DNA. The sample lists about 190,000 clones, under 85% occurring once. V gene TRBV7-9 combines with J gene TRBJ1-2; a possible D gene is TRBD1 (5 bases). The sample comprised peripheral blood. The TCR sequence derives from a woman aged 40 to 50 with acute or convalescent COVID-19. The CDR3 loop is CSWGGANYGYTF. The CDR3 region has the DNA TGTTCCTGGGGGGGAGCTAACTATGGCTACACCTTC.